This T cell receptor (beta chain) was captured by sequencing in a study of blood T cells in healthy people across ages. Germline-derived CDR1 and CDR2 are DFQATT and SNEGSKA (reference sequence). The length of the CDR3 is 15 residues. Trimming took off 1 base at V and 5 bases at J, with 14 bases between the two ends. The authors ran a second PCR of roughly 7 to 11 cycles using a sample-barcoded 5' primer and a J-beta primer mix. Each CDR3 protein gets one entry after TCRdb re-called the 5' RACE reads with MiXCR. This table has 1,500,000 or so distinct CDR3 sequences, roughly two fifths appearing once.

This TCR was sampled from a young woman in good health. The sample was blood. The chain carries TRBV20-1 and TRBJ1-4; D gene unclear. Here the CDR3 reads CSARVRQLVNEKLFF. The CDR3 nucleotides are TGCAGTGCTAGAGTTCGCCAGTTAGTCAATGAAAAACTGTTTTTT.